The 2 T cell receptor beta chains in this list originate from one sample, sequenced in a study of T cell changes during pregnancy in multiple sclerosis. TCRdb's copy holds only in-frame clones and misses some; the assay was immunoSEQ multiplex PCR. The table includes tens of thousands of clones, 80% to 95% detected once. The sequenced sample was CD4+ T cells from peripheral blood mononuclear cells, obtained in the second trimester of pregnancy. Receptors originate from a female donor with multiple sclerosis, enrolled in a pregnancy study.

The J gene is TRBJ1-5, the V gene TRBV28, with D uncertain. The germline V gene has CDR1 MDHEN and CDR2 SYDVKM. The CDR3 has 12 residues. Trimming cost V 3 bases and J 12 bases, with 12 bases left between them. The CDR3 region is CASSFPRSIQHF. DNA for the CDR3: TGTGCCAGCAGTTTCCCCCGCAGTATCCAGCATTTT.

The rearrangement uses TRBV2 and TRBJ1-1; TRBD1 might be the D (6 bases). The V end was cut by 5 bases, the J end by 8 bases, with 9 bases between. The CDR3 covers 11 residues. The germline gives CDR1 SNHLY, CDR2 FYNNEI. The CDR3 DNA is TGTGCCAGCAGTCCTACAGGGGAAGCTTTCTTT. Translated: CASSPTGEAFF.